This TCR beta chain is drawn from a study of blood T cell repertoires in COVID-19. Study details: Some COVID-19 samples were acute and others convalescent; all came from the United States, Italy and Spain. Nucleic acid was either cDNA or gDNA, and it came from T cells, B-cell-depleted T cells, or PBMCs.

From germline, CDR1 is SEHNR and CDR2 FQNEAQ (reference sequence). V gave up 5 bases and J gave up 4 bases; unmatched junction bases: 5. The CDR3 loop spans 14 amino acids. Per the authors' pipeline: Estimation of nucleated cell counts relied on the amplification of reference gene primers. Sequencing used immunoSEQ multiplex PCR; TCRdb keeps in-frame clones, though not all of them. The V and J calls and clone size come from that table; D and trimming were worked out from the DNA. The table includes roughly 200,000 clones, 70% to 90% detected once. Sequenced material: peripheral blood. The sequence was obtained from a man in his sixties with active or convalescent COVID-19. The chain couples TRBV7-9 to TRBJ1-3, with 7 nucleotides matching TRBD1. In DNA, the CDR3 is TGTGCCAGCAGCCCTACAGGGGCGGGAAACACCATATATTTT. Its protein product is CASSPTGAGNTIYF.